This TCR beta chain appears in the sequencing data of a study of T cell repertoires in cytomegalovirus infection. Study as a whole: It was the public TCR beta signatures that indicated both CMV infection and matching HLA type.

Germline lookup yields CDR1 MNHEY and CDR2 SVGAGI. CDR3 length: 14 amino acids. V lost 4 bases and J lost 6; bases outside the gene matches: 6. TCRdb reprocessed the reads via MiXCR and lists one record per CDR3 protein. In the table there are roughly 230,000 distinct CDR3 sequences, 22% of which are singletons. The rearrangement links TRBV6-5 to TRBJ1-2, with TRBD1 matching over 9 bases. This sequence was found in a human donor in good health (CMV status not recorded). Some clones in this sample may be carry-over from other donors' samples. Sequencing used CD8+ T cells from PBMCs. The CDR3 is CASSFAGQGNGYTF. The CDR3 bases are TGTGCCAGCAGTTTCGCGGGACAGGGAAATGGCTACACCTTC.